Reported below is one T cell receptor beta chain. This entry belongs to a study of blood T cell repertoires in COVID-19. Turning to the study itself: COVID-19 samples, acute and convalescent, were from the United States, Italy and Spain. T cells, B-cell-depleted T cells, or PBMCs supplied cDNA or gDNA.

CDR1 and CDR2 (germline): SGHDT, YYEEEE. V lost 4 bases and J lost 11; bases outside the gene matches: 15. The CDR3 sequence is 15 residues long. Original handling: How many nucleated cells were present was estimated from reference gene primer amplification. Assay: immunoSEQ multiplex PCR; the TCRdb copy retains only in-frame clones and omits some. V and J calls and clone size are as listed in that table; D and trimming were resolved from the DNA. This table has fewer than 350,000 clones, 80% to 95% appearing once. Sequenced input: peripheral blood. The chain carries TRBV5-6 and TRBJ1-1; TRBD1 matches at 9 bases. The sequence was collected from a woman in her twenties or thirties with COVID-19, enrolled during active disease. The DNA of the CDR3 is TGTGCCAGCAGCGTCAACAGGGGGCAGTCAGGTAGGGCTTTCTTT. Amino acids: CASSVNRGQSGRAFF. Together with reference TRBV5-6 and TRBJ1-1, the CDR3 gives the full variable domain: DAGVTQSPTHLIKTRGQQVTLRCSPKSGHDTVSWYQQALGQGPQFIFQYYEEEERQRGNFPDRFSGHQFPNYSSELNVNALLLGDSALYLCASSVNRGQSGRAFFGQGTRLTVV.